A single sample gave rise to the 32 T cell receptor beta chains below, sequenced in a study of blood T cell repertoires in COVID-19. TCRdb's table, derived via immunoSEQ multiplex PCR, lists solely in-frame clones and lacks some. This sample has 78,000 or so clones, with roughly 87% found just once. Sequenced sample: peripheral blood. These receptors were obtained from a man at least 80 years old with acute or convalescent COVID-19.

CDR3 bases: TGTGCCAGCAGTTATACTGGGAGCTCCTACGAGCAGTACTTC. It encodes CASSYTGSSYEQYF. This chain links TRBV25-1 with TRBJ2-7, with D perhaps matching TRBD2 (5 bases). The CDR3 extends over 14 amino acids. Looked up from germline, CDR1 is MGHDK and CDR2 is SYGVNS. The V and J ends lost 5 bases and 0 bases respectively, with 11 bases between them.

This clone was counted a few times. CDR3 sequence: CAKEEGLNTEAFF. CDR3 bases: TGTGCCAAGGAGGAGGGCCTGAACACTGAAGCTTTCTTT. V gene TRBV30 combines with J gene TRBJ1-1; D ambiguous. Germline lookup yields CDR1 GTSNPN and CDR2 SVGIG (reference sequence). CDR3 length: 13 residues. V shed 8 bases and J shed 0 bases, with 13 bases lying between them.

The CDR3 DNA is TGTGCCAGCGGCGGACGGACAGATAGCAATCAGCCCCAGCATTTT. It yields the protein CASGGRTDSNQPQHF. V and J are TRBV7-9 and TRBJ1-5, with a possible D match to TRBD1 (6 bases). The CDR3 runs 15 residues. V was cut by 8 bases and J by 0 bases, with 14 bases left in between. Germline V CDR1 and CDR2: SEHNR, FQNEAQ (reference sequence).

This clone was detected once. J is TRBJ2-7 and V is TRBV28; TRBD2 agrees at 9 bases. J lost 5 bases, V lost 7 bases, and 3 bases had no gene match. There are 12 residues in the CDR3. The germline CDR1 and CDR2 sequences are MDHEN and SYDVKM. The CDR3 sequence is CASKLAGNEQYF. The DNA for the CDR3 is TGTGCCAGCAAGCTAGCGGGGAACGAGCAGTACTTC. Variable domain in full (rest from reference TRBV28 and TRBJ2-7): DVKVTQSSRYLVKRTGEKVFLECVQDMDHENMFWYRQDPGLGLRLIYFSYDVKMKEKGDIPEGYSVSREKKERFSLILESASTNQTSMYLCASKLAGNEQYFGPGTRLTVT.

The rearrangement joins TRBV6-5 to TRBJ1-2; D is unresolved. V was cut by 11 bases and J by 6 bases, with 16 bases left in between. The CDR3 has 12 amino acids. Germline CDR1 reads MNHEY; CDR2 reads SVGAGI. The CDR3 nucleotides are TGTGCCGCCCGGCACGGTCAGGATGGCTACACCTTC. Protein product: CAARHGQDGYTF.

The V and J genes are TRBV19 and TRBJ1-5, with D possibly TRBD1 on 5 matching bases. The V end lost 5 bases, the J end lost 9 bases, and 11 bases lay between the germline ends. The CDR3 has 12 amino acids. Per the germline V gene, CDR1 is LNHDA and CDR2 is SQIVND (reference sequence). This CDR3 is CASSAGGRPQHF. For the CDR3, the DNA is TGTGCCAGTAGTGCCGGGGGTCGGCCCCAGCATTTT. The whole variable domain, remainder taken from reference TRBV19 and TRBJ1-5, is DGGITQSPKYLFRKEGQNVTLSCEQNLNHDAMYWYRQDPGQGLRLIYYSQIVNDFQKGDIAEGYSVSREKKESFPLTVTSAQKNPTAFYLCASSAGGRPQHFGDGTRLSIL.

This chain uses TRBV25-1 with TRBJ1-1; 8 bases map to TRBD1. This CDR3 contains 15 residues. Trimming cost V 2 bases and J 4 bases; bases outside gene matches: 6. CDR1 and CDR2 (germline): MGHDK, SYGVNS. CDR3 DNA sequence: TGTGCCAGCAGTGAAGATACGGGACAGGCCACTGAAGCTTTCTTT. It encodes CASSEDTGQATEAFF.

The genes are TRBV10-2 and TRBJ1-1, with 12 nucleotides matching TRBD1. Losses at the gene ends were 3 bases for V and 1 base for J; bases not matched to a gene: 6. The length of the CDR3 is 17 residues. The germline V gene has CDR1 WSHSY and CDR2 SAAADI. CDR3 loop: CASSDAPGQGANTEAFF. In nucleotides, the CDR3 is TGCGCCAGCAGTGACGCACCGGGACAGGGGGCGAACACTGAAGCTTTCTTT.

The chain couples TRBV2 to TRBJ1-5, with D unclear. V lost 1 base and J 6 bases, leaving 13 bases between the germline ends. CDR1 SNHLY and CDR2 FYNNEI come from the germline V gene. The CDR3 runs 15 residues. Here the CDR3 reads CASSEVAGLGQPQHF. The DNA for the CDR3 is TGTGCCAGCAGTGAAGTGGCGGGCCTAGGTCAGCCCCAGCATTTT.

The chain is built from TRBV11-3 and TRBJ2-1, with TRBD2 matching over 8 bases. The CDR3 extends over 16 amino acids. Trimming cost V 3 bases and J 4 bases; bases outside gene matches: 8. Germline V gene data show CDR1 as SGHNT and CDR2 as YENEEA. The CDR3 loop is CASSFRESGGYNEQFF. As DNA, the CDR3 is TGTGCCAGCAGCTTCCGGGAGAGCGGGGGATACAATGAGCAGTTCTTC. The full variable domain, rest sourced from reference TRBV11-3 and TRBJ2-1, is EAGVVQSPRYKIIEKKQPVAFWCNPISGHNTLYWYLQNLGQGPELLIRYENEEAVDDSQLPKDRFSAERLKGVDSTLKIQPAELGDSAVYLCASSFRESGGYNEQFFGPGTRLTVL.

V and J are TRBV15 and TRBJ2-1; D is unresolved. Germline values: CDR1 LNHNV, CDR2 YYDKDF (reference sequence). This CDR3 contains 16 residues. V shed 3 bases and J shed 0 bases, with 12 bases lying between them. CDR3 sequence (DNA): TGTGCCACCAGCAGTACGGTCCTGAGCTCCTACAATGAGCAGTTCTTC. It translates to CATSSTVLSSYNEQFF.

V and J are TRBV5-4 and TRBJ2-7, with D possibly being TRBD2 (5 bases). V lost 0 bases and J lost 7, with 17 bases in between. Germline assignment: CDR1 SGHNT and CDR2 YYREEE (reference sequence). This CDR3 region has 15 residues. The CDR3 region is CASSLVPGFSWEQYF. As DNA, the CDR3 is TGTGCCAGCAGCTTGGTTCCGGGATTTTCCTGGGAGCAGTACTTC.

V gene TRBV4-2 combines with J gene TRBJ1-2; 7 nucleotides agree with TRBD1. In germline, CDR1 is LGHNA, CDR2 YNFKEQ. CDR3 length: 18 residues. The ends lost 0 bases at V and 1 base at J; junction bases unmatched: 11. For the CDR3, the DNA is TGTGCCAGCAGCCAAGATCTGGGACAGCGACTTGGTAACTATGGCTACACCTTC. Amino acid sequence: CASSQDLGQRLGNYGYTF.

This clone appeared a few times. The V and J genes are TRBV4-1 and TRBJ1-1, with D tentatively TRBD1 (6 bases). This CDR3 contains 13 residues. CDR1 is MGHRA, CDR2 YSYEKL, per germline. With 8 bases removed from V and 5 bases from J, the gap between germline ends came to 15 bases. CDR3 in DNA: TGCGCCAGCGCCGGACAGCTAACAACTGAAGCTTTCTTT. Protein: CASAGQLTTEAFF.

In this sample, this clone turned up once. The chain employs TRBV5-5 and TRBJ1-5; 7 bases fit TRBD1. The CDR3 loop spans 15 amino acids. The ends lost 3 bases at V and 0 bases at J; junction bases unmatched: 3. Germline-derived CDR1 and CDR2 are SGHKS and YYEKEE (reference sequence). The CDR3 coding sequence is TGTGCCAGCAGCTCCACAGGGGATAGCAATCAGCCCCAGCATTTT. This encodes CASSSTGDSNQPQHF.

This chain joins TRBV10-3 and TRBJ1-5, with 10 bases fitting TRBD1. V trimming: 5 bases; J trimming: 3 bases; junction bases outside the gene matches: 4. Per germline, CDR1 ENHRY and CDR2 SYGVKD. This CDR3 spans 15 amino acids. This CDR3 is CAISPGTGDNQPQHF. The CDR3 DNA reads TGTGCCATCAGTCCCGGGACAGGGGACAATCAGCCCCAGCATTTT.

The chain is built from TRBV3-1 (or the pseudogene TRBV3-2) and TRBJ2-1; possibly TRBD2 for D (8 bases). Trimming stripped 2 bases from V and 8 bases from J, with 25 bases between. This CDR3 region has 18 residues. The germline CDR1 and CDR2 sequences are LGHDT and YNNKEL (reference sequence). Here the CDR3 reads CASSQLFRAGAQGDEQFF. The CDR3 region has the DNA TGTGCCAGCAGCCAATTATTTCGAGCGGGGGCCCAGGGGGATGAGCAGTTCTTC.

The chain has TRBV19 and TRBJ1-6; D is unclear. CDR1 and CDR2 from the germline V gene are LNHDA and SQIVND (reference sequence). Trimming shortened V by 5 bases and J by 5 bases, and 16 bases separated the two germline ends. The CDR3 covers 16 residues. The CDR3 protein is CASSEGGDWHNSPLHF. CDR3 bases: TGTGCCAGTAGTGAGGGCGGGGATTGGCATAATTCACCCCTCCACTTT.

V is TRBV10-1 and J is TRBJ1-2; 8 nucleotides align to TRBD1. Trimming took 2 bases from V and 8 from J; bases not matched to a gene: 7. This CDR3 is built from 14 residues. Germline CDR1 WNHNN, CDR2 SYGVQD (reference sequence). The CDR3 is CASSEGLGTGGYTF. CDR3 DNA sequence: TGCGCCAGCAGTGAGGGTTTGGGGACAGGAGGCTACACCTTC.

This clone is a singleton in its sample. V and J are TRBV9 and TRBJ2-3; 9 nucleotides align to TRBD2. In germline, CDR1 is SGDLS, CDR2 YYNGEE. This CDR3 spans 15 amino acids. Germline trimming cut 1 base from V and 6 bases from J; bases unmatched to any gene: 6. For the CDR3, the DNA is TGTGCCAGCAGCGTAAGAGCGGGGGGCTCCGATACGCAGTATTTT. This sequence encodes CASSVRAGGSDTQYF.

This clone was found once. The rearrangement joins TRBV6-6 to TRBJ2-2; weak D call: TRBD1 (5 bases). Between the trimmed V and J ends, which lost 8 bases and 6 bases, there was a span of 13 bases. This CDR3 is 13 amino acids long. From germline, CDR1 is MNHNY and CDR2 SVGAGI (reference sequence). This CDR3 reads CASGRQGAGELFF. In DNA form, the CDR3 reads TGTGCCAGCGGTCGGCAGGGTGCCGGGGAGCTGTTTTTT.

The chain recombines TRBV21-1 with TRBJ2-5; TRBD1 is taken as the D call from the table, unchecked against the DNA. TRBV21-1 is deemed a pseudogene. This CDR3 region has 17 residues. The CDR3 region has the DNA TGTGCCAGCAGCAGCAAAGGGGAGGCCAGGGGGAAAGAGACCCAGTACTTC. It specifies CASSSKGEARGKETQYF.

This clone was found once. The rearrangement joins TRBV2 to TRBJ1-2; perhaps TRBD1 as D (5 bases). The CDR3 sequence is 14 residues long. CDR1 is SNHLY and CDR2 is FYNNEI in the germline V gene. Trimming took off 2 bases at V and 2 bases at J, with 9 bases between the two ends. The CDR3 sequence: CASSERGDNYGYTF. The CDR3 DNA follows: TGTGCCAGCAGTGAACGGGGGGACAACTATGGCTACACCTTC. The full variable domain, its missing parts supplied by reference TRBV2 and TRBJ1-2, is EPEVTQTPSHQVTQMGQEVILRCVPISNHLYFYWYRQILGQKVEFLVSFYNNEISEKSEIFDDQFSVERPDGSNFTLKIRSTKLEDSAMYFCASSERGDNYGYTFGSGTRLTVV.

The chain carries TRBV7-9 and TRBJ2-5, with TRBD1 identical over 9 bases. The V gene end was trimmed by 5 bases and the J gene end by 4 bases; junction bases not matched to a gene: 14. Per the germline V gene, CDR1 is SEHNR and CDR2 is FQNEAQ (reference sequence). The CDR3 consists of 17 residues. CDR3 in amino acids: CASSIRDRDVPGETQYF. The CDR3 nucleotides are TGTGCCAGCAGCATCCGGGACAGGGATGTTCCGGGAGAGACCCAGTACTTC. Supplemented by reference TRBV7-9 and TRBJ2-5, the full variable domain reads DTGVSQNPRHKITKRGQNVTFRCDPISEHNRLYWYRQTLGQGPEFLTYFQNEAQLEKSRLLSDRFSAERPKGSFSTLEIQRTEQGDSAMYLCASSIRDRDVPGETQYFGPGTRLLVL.

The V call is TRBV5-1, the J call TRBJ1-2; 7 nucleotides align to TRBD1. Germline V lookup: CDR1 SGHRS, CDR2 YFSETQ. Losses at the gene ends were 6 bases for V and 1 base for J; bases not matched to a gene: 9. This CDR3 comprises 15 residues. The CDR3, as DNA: TGCGCCAGCACCCTAGGGGGACAGATTAACTATGGCTACACCTTC. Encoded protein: CASTLGGQINYGYTF.

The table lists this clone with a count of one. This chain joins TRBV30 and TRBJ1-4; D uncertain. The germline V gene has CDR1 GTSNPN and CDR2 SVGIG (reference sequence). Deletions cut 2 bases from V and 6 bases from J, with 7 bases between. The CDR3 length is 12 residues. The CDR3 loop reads CAWSPRHEKLFF. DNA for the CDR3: TGTGCCTGGAGTCCCAGGCATGAAAAACTGTTTTTT.

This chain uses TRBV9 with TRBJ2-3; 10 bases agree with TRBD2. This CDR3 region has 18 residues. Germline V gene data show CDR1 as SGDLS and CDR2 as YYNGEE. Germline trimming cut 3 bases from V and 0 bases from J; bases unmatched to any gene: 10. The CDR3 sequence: CASSEGSGGEHSTDTQYF. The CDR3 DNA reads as TGTGCCAGCAGCGAGGGGAGCGGGGGGGAACATAGCACAGATACGCAGTATTTT.

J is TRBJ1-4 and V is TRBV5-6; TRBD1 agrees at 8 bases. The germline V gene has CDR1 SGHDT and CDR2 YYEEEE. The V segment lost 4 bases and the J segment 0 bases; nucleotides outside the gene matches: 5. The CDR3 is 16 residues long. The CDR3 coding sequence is TGTGCCAGCAGCCGGGACAGGAGCGCAACTAATGAAAAACTGTTTTTT. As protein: CASSRDRSATNEKLFF.

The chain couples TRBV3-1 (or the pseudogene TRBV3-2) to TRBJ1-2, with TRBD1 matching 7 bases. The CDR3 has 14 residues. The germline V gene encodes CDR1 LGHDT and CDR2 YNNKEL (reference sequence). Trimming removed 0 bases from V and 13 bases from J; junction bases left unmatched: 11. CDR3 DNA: TGTGCCAGCAGCCAAGATTGGGCAGGGGGTCACCTCACCTTC. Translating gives CASSQDWAGGHLTF.

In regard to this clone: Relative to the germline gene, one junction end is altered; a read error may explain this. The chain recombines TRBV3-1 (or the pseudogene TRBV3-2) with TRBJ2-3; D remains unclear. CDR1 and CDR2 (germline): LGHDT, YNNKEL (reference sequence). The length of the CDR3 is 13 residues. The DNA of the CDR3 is TGTGCCAGCACCCAAGGAGTCACAGATACGCAGTATTTT. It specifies CASTQGVTDTQYF.

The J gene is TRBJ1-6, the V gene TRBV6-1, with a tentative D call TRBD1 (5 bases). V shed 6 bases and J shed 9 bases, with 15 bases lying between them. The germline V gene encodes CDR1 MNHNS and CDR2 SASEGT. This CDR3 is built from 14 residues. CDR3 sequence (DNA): TGTGCCAGCAGCCAAACAGGATGGGGTTCACCCCTCCACTTT. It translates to CASSQTGWGSPLHF.

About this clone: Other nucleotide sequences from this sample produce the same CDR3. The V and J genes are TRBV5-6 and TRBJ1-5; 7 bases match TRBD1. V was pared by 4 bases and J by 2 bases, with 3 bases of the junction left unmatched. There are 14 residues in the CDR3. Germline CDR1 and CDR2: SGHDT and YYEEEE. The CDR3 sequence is CASSTTGGNQPQHF. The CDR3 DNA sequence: TGTGCCAGCAGCACCACAGGGGGCAATCAGCCCCAGCATTTT.